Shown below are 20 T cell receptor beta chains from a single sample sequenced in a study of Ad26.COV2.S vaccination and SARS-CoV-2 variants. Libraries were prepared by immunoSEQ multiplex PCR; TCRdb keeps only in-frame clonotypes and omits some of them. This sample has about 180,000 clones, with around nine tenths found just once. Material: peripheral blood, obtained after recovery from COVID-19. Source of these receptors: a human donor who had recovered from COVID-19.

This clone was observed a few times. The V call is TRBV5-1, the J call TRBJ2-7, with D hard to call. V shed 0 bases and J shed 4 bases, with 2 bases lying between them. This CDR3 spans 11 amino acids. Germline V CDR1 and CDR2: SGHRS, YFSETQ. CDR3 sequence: CASSLEYEQYF. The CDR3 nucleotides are TGCGCCAGCAGCTTGGAGTACGAGCAGTACTTC. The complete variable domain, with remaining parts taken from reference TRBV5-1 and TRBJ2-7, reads KAGVTQTPRYLIKTRGQQVTLSCSPISGHRSVSWYQQTPGQGLQFLFEYFSETQRNKGNFPGRFSGRQFSNSRSEMNVSTLELGDSALYLCASSLEYEQYFGPGTRLTVT.

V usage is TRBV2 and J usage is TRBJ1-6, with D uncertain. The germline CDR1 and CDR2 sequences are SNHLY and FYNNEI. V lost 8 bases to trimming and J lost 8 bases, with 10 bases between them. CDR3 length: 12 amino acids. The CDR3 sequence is CASGHDDSPLHF. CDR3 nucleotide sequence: TGTGCCAGCGGTCATGACGATTCACCCCTCCACTTT. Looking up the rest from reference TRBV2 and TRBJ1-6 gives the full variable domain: EPEVTQTPSHQVTQMGQEVILRCVPISNHLYFYWYRQILGQKVEFLVSFYNNEISEKSEIFDDQFSVERPDGSNFTLKIRSTKLEDSAMYFCASGHDDSPLHFGNGTRLTVT.

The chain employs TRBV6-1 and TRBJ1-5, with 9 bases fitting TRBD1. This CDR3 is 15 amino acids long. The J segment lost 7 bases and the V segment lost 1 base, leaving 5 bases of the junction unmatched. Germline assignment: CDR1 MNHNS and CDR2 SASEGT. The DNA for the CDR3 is TGTGCCAGCAGTGAAGGACAGGGGGTGAGGCAGCCCCAGCATTTT. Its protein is CASSEGQGVRQPQHF.

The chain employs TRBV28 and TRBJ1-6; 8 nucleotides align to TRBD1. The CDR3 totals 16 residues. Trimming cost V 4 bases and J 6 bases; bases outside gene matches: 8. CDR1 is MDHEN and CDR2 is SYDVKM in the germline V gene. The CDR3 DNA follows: TGTGCCAGCAGTTCCCGGACAGGGTGGGGTAATTCACCCCTCCACTTT. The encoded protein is CASSSRTGWGNSPLHF. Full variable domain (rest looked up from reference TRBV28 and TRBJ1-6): DVKVTQSSRYLVKRTGEKVFLECVQDMDHENMFWYRQDPGLGLRLIYFSYDVKMKEKGDIPEGYSVSREKKERFSLILESASTNQTSMYLCASSSRTGWGNSPLHFGNGTRLTVT.

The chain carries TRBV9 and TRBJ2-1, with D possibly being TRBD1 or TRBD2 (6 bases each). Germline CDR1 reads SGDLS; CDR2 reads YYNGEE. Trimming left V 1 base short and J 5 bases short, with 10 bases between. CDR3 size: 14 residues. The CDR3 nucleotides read TGTGCCAGCAGCGTATGGGGGGCCCACAATGAGCAGTTCTTC. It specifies CASSVWGAHNEQFF.

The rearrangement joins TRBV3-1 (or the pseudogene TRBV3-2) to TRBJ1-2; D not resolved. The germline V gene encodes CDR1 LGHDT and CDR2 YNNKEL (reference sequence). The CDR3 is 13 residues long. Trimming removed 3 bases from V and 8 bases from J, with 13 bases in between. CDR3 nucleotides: TGTGCCAGCAGCCACCGATCGCTAGTAGGCTACACCTTC. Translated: CASSHRSLVGYTF.

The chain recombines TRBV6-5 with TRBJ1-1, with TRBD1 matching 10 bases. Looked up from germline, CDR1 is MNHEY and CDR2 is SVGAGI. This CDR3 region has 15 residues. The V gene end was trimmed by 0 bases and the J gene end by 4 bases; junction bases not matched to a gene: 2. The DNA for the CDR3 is TGTGCCAGCAGTTACTCGGACAGGGGGGGCACTGAAGCTTTCTTT. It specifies CASSYSDRGGTEAFF.

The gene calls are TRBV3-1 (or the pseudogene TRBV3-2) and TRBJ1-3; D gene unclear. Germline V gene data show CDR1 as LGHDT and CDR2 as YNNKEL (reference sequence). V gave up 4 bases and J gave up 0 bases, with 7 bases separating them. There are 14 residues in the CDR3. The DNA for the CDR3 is TGTGCCAGCAGCCCAGGACGCTCTGGAAACACCATATATTTT. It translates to CASSPGRSGNTIYF.

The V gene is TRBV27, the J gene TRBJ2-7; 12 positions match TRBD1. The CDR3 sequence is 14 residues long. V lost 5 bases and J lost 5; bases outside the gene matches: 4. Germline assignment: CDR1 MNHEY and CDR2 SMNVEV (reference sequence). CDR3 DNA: TGTGCCAGCAGTCCCGGGACAGGGGGCCACGAGCAGTACTTC. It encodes CASSPGTGGHEQYF.

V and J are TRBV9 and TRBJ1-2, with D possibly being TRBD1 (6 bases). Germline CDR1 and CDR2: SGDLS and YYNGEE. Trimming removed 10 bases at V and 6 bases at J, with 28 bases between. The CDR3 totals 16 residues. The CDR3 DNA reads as TGTGCCCGCCGCGTCGCGGGGGGGCGCTTGGGGAATGGCTACACCTTC. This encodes CARRVAGGRLGNGYTF.

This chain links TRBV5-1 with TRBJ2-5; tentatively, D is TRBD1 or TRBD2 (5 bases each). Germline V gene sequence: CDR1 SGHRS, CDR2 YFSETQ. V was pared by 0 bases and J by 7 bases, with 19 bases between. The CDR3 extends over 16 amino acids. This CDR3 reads CASSLGTGLGTGTQYF. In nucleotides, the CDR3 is TGCGCCAGCAGCTTGGGTACGGGTTTGGGGACCGGGACCCAGTACTTC.

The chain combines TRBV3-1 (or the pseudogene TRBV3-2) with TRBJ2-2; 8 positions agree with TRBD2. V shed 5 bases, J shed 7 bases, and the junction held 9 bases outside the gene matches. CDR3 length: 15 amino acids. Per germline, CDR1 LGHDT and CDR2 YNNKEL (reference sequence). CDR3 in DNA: TGTGCCAGCAGCAAGATGAGCGGGAGTGTCGGGGAGCTGTTTTTT. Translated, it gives CASSKMSGSVGELFF.

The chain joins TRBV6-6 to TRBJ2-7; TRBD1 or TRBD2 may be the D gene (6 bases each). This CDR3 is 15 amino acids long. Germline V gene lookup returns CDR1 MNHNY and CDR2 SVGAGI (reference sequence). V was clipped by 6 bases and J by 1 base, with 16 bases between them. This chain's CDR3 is CASSLSIGGSYEQYF. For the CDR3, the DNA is TGTGCCAGCAGCCTTTCCATAGGGGGGTCCTACGAGCAGTACTTC.

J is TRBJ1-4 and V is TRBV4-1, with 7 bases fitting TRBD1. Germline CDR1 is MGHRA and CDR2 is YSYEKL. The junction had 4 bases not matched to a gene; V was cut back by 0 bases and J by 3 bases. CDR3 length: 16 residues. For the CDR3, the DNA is TGCGCCAGCAGCCAAGATCCGCAGGGGGCTAATGAAAAACTGTTTTTT. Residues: CASSQDPQGANEKLFF.

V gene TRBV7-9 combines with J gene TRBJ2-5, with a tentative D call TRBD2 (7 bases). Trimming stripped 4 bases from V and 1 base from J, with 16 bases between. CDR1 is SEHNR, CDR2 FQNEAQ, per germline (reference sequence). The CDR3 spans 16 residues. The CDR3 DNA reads TGTGCCAGCAGCTATTTATGGGGGGGCGGCCAAGAGACCCAGTACTTC. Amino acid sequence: CASSYLWGGGQETQYF.

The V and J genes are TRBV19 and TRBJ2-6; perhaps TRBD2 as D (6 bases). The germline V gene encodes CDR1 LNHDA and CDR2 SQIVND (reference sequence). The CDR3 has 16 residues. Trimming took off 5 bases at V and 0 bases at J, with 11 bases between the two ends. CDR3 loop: CASSSGGISGANVLTF. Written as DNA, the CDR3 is TGTGCCAGTAGTTCCGGGGGAATCTCTGGGGCCAACGTCCTGACTTTC.

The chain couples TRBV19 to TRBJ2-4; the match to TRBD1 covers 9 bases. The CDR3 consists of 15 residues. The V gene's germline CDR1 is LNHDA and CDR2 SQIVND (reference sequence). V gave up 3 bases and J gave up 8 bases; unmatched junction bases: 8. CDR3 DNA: TGTGCCAGTAGTATTCTATCGGGACAGGGCCACATTCAGTACTTC. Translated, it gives CASSILSGQGHIQYF.

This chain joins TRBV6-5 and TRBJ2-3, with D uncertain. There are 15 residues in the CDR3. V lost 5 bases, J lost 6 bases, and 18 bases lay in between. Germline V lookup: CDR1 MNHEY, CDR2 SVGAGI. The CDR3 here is CASSTKTSSGDTQYF. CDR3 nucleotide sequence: TGTGCCAGCAGTACCAAAACCTCGAGTGGGGATACGCAGTATTTT.

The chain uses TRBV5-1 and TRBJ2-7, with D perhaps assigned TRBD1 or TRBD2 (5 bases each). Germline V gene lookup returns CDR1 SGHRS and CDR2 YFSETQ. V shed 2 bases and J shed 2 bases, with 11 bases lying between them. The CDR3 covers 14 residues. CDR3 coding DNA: TGCGCCAGCAGCTTCCGGGACGGAACCTACGAGCAGTACTTC. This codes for CASSFRDGTYEQYF.

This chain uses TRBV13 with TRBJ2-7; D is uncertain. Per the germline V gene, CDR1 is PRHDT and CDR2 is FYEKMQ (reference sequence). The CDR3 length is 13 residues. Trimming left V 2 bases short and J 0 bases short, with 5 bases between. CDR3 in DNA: TGTGCCAGCAGCTTACGGGCCTCCTACGAGCAGTACTTC. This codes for CASSLRASYEQYF.